The 5 T cell receptor beta chains below all came from one sample that was sequenced in a study of cytomegalovirus exposure and HLA in healthy donors. The PCR made use of 60 Vbeta and 13 Jbeta primers. Here immunoSEQ multiplex PCR was the method, and the copy in TCRdb shows in-frame clones only, minus some. The profile shows roughly 100,000 clones, roughly 80% of them singletons. Input material: PBMCs. The receptors here all came from a man aged 25 to 40 in good health and CMV-seropositive.

The rearrangement joins TRBV19 to TRBJ2-7; the D gene is possibly TRBD2 (5 bases). CDR1 and CDR2 from the germline V gene are LNHDA and SQIVND (reference sequence). This CDR3 has 13 amino acids. The V gene lost 4 bases and the J gene lost 2 bases, with 9 bases spanning the gap. CDR3 amino acids: CASSKERAYEQYF. The CDR3 DNA sequence: TGTGCCAGTAGTAAGGAGAGGGCCTACGAGCAGTACTTC.

This clone showed up just once. The gene calls are TRBV5-1 and TRBJ2-5; 7 bases are a match to TRBD1. The J call may be mistaken, given a closer DNA end match to TRBJ2-7. The CDR3 has 14 residues. CDR1 SGHRS and CDR2 YFSETQ come from the germline V gene. The CDR3 spells CASSADRTAYEQYF. CDR3 sequence (DNA): TGCGCCAGCAGCGCGGACAGGACCGCCTACGAGCAGTACTTC.

This clone was counted a single time. The rearrangement links TRBV9 to TRBJ2-3, with 9 bases identical to TRBD2. Trimming removed 1 base from V and 0 bases from J; junction bases left unmatched: 9. The CDR3 contains 18 residues. Germline V gene lookup returns CDR1 SGDLS and CDR2 YYNGEE. CDR3 amino acids: CASSVHAGGAKSTDTQYF. CDR3 coding DNA: TGTGCCAGCAGCGTACATGCGGGGGGGGCGAAAAGCACAGATACGCAGTATTTT.

The chain links TRBV28 to TRBJ2-3; possible D gene TRBD1, 6 bases. The CDR3 runs to 15 residues. The V end was cut by 2 bases, the J end by 6 bases, with 15 bases between. CDR1 and CDR2 (germline): MDHEN, SYDVKM. The CDR3, as DNA: TGTGCCAGCAGTTTACCACAGGGACAATCGGATACGCAGTATTTT. Translated, it gives CASSLPQGQSDTQYF. Based on the CDR3 plus reference TRBV28 and TRBJ2-3, the full variable domain is DVKVTQSSRYLVKRTGEKVFLECVQDMDHENMFWYRQDPGLGLRLIYFSYDVKMKEKGDIPEGYSVSREKKERFSLILESASTNQTSMYLCASSLPQGQSDTQYFGPGTRLTVL.

This sequence joins TRBV27 and TRBJ2-7; 8 positions match TRBD1. Germline CDR1 reads MNHEY; CDR2 reads SMNVEV (reference sequence). The CDR3 runs to 12 residues. Germline trimming cut 5 bases from V and 6 bases from J; bases unmatched to any gene: 3. In nucleotides, the CDR3 is TGTGCCAGCAGTACGACAGGGGTCGAGCAGTACTTC. This encodes CASSTTGVEQYF.